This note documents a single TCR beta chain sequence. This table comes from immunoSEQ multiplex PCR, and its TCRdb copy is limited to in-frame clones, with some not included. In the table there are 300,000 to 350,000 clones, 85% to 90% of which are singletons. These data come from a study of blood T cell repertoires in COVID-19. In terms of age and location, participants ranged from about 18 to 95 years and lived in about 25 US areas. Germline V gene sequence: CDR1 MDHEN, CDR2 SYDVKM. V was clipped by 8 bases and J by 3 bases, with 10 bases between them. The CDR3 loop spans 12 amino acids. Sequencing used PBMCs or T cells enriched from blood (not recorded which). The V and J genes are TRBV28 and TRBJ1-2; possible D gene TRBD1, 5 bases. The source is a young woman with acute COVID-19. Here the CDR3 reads CASGHRDYGYTF. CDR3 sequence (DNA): TGTGCCAGCGGACATAGGGACTATGGCTACACCTTC.